This TCR beta chain was found in a study of CD8 T cells in Susac syndrome. The V end was cut by 2 bases, the J end by 6 bases, with 23 bases between. This CDR3 has 17 amino acids. Germline-derived CDR1 and CDR2 are MGHRA and YSYEKL. Sequencing of TCR beta drew on CD8+ and CD4+ T cells from blood. TEMRA cells were FACS-enriched, with CD8+ and CD4+ T cells isolated negatively. Reverse transcription used about 0.45 to 1 ug RNA and random hexamers. TCRdb re-called the immunoSEQ multiplex PCR reads through MiXCR, storing one row per CDR3 protein. The sample carries roughly 330,000 distinct CDR3 sequences, approximately 90% recorded once.

The chain links TRBV4-1 to TRBJ2-7; either TRBD1 or TRBD2 may supply D (7 bases each). The sequencing sample was made of CD4+ T cells from PBMCs. The sequence was collected from a human donor with multiple sclerosis. The DNA of the CDR3 is TGCGCCAGCAGCCAAAGGGAAAAGTTGGGAGGGGGCGGCGAGCAGTACTTC. Protein sequence: CASSQREKLGGGGEQYF.